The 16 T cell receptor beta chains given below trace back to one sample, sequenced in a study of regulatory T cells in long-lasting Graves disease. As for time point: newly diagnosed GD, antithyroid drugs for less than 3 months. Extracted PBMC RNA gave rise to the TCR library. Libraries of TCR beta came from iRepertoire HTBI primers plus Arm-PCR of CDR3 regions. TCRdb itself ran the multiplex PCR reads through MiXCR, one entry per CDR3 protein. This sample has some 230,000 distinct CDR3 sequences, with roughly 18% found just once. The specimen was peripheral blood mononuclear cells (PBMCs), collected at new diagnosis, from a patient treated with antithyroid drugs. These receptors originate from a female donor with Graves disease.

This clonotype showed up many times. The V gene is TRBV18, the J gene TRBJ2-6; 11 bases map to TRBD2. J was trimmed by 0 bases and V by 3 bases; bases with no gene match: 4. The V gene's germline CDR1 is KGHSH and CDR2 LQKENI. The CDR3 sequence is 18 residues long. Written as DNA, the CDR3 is TGTGCCAGCTCACCGTTAGCGGGAGGGATCTCTGGGGCCAACGTCCTGACTTTC. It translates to CASSPLAGGISGANVLTF.

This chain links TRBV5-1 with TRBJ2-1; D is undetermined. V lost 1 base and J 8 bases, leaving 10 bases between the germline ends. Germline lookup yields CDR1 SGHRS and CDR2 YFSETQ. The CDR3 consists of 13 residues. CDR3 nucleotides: TGCGCCAGCAGCTTGCATAAGCCCGATGAGCAGTTCTTC. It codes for CASSLHKPDEQFF.

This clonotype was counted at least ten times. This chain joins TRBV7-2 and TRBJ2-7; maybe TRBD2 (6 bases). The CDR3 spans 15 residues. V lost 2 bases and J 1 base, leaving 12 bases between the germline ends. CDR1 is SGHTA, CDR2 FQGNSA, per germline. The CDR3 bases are TGTGCCAGCAGCTTAACCGGGGGACCTTCCTACGAGCAGTACTTC. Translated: CASSLTGGPSYEQYF. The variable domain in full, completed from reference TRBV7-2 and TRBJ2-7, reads GAGVSQSPSNKVTEKGKDVELRCDPISGHTALYWYRQSLGQGLEFLIYFQGNSAPDKSGLPSDRFSAERTGGSVSTLTIQRTQQEDSAVYLCASSLTGGPSYEQYFGPGTRLTVT.

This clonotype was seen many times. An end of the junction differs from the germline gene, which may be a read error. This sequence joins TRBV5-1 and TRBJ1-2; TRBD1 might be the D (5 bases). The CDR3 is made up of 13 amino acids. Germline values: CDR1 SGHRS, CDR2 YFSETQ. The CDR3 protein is CASSPQWGEGYTF. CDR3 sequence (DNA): TGCGCCAGCAGCCCCCAGTGGGGGGAAGGCTACACATTC.

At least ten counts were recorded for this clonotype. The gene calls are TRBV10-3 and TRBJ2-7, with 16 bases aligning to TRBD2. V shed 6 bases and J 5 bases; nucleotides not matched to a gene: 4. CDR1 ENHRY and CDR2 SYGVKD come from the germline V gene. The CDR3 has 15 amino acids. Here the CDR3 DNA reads TGTGCCATCAGAGGGACTAGCGGGAGGGACCACGAGCAGTACTTC. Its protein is CAIRGTSGRDHEQYF.

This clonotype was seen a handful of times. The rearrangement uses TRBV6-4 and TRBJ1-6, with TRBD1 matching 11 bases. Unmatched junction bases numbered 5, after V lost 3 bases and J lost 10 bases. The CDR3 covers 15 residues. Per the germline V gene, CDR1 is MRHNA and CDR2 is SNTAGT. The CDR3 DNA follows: TGTGCCAGCAGTGAGGGGACAGGGGGTAGCTCACCCCTCCACTTT. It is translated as CASSEGTGGSSPLHF.

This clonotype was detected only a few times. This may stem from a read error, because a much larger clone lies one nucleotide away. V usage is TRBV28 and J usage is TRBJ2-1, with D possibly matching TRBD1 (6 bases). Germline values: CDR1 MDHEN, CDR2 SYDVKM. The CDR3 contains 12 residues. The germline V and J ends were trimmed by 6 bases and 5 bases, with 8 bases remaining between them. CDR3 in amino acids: CASRTGHNEQFF. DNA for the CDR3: TGTGCCAGCAGGACAGGACACAATGAGCAGTTCTTC. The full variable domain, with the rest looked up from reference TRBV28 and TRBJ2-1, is DVKVTQSSRYLVKRTGEKVFLECVQDMDHENMFWYRQDPGLGLRLIYFSYDVKMKEKGDIPEGYSVSREKKERFSLILESASTNQTSMYLCASRTGHNEQFFGPGTRLTVL.

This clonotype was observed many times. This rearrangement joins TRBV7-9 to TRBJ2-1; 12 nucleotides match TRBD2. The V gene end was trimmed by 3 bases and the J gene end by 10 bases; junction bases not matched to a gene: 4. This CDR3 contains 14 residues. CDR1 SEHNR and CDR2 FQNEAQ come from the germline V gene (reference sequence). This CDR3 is CASSFKLAGGEQFF. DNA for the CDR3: TGTGCCAGCAGCTTCAAACTAGCGGGAGGCGAGCAGTTCTTC.

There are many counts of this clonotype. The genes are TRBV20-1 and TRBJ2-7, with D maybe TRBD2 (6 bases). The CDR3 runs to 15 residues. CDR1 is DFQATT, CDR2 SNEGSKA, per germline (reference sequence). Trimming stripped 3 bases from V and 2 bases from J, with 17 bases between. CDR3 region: CSASRWRAPTYEQYF. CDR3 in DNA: TGCAGTGCTAGCAGGTGGAGGGCGCCCACCTACGAGCAGTACTTC.

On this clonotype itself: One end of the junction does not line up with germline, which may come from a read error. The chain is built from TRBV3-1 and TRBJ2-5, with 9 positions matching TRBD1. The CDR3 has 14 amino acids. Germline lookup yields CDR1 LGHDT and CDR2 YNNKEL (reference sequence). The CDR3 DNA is TGTGCCAGCAGCCAGGGGACAGGGTGGGAGACCCAGCACTTC. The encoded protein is CASSQGTGWETQHF.

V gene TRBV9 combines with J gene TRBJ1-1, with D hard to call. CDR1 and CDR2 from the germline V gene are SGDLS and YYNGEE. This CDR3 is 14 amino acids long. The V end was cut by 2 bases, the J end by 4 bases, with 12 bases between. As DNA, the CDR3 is TGTGCCAGCAGCGTTTTTGAGGGTGGCACTGAAGCTTTCTTT. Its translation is CASSVFEGGTEAFF.

This CDR3 is CASSFLGGGASSPGYTF. In nucleotides, the CDR3 is TGTGCCAGCAGTTTCCTTGGGGGGGGGGCGTCGTCCCCCGGCTACACCTTC. The chain carries TRBV28 and TRBJ1-2; TRBD1 is a possible D gene (6 bases). CDR3 size: 17 residues. V gave up 3 bases and J gave up 8 bases, with 25 bases separating them. In germline, CDR1 is MDHEN, CDR2 SYDVKM.

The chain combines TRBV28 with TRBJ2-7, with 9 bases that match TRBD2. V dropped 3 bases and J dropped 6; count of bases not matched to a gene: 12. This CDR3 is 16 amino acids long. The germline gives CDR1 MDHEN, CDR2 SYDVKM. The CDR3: CASSFYAGGPWGEQYF. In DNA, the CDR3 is TGTGCCAGCAGTTTTTATGCGGGAGGGCCCTGGGGCGAGCAGTACTTC.

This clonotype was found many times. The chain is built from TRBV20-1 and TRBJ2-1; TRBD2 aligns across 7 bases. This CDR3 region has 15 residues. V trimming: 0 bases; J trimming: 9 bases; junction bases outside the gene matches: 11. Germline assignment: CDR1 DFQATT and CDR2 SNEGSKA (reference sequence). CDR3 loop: CSARDLSGPDGEQFF. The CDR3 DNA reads TGCAGTGCTAGAGACCTTAGCGGGCCGGACGGTGAGCAGTTCTTC.

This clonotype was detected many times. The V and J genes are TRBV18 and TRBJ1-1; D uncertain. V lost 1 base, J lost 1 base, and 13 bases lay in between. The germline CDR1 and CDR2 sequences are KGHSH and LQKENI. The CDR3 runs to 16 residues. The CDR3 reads CASSPRLGSRNTEAFF. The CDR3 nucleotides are TGTGCCAGCTCACCACGTCTGGGGAGTCGGAACACTGAAGCTTTCTTT.

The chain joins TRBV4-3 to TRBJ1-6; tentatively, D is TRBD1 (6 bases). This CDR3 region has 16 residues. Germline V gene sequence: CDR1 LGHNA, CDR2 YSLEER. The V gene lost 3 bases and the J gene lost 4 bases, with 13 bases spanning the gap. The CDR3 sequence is CASSHPRTVYNSPLHF. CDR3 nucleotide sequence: TGCGCCAGCAGCCACCCCCGGACAGTTTATAATTCACCCCTCCACTTT.